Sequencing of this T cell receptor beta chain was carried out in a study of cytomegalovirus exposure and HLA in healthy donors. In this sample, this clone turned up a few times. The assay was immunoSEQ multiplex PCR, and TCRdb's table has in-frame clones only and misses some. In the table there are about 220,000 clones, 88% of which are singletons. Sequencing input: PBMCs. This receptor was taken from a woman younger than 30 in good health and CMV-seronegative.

The CDR3 loop reads CSARLVTEAFF. For the CDR3, the DNA is TGCAGTGCTAGACTCGTGACTGAAGCTTTCTTT. V gene TRBV20-1 combines with J gene TRBJ1-1; D is uncertain. V was shortened by 2 bases and J by 5 bases, with 6 bases between the two germline ends. This CDR3 has 11 residues. Germline V gene lookup returns CDR1 DFQATT and CDR2 SNEGSKA (reference sequence).